Presented here are 20 T cell receptor beta chains from one specimen sequenced in a study of OX40 agonist ivuxolimab in advanced cancers. The protocol was immunoSEQ multiplex PCR, while the TCRdb copy is restricted to in-frame clones and leaves out a portion. In the table there are 60,000 to 80,000 clones, approximately 79% of which are singletons. The source was CD4+ or CD8+ T cells sorted from blood, collected in a trial of the OX40 agonist ivuxolimab. Every receptor here comes from an adult with an advanced solid tumor such as melanoma, head and neck, liver or kidney cancer.

This sequence joins TRBV5-5 and TRBJ1-3; D not certain. The V and J ends lost 0 bases and 0 bases respectively, with 13 bases between them. The germline CDR1 and CDR2 sequences are SGHKS and YYEKEE (reference sequence). The CDR3 covers 17 residues. CDR3 region: CASSLASRPPSGNTIYF. CDR3 sequence (DNA): TGTGCCAGCAGCTTGGCCAGCAGACCTCCCTCTGGAAACACCATATATTTT.

The rearrangement uses TRBV7-2 and TRBJ2-1; D unclear. The CDR3 loop spans 11 amino acids. Deletions cut 3 bases from V and 6 bases from J, with 3 bases between. Germline V gene data show CDR1 as SGHTA and CDR2 as FQGNSA. The DNA of the CDR3 is TGTGCCAGCAGCTTTGGCAATGAGCAGTTCTTC. Translating it yields CASSFGNEQFF.

The chain carries TRBV2 and TRBJ2-5; D gene unclear. Germline assignment: CDR1 SNHLY and CDR2 FYNNEI. Trimming removed 6 bases at V and 3 bases at J, with 14 bases between. The CDR3 has 14 residues. CDR3 bases: TGTGCCAGCAGCGGGTCCGATGCCGAAGAGACCCAGTACTTC. This codes for CASSGSDAEETQYF. The complete variable domain, with remaining parts taken from reference TRBV2 and TRBJ2-5, reads EPEVTQTPSHQVTQMGQEVILRCVPISNHLYFYWYRQILGQKVEFLVSFYNNEISEKSEIFDDQFSVERPDGSNFTLKIRSTKLEDSAMYFCASSGSDAEETQYFGPGTRLLVL.

The chain employs TRBV29-1 and TRBJ1-1; D may be TRBD1 (6 bases). Germline V gene lookup returns CDR1 SQVTM and CDR2 ANQGSEA. Trimming pared 1 base from V and 5 bases from J, leaving 17 bases between. CDR3 length: 15 residues. The CDR3 nucleotides are TGCAGCGTTGAAGTGGCAGGGGCCGGGAAGACTGAAGCTTTCTTT. It yields the protein CSVEVAGAGKTEAFF.

The table lists this clone with a few counts. The rearrangement joins TRBV29-1 to TRBJ2-7; 10 positions agree with TRBD1. Germline V lookup: CDR1 SQVTM, CDR2 ANQGSEA. The CDR3 contains 16 residues. Trimming cost V 4 bases and J 0 bases; bases outside gene matches: 9. The CDR3 DNA reads TGCAGCGTTGGCCTCGGACAGGGGGGCTCCTCCTACGAGCAGTACTTC. Translation: CSVGLGQGGSSYEQYF.

This chain uses TRBV11-2 with TRBJ1-4, with 8 bases identical to TRBD1. The CDR3 has 14 residues. CDR1 and CDR2 from the germline V gene are SGHAT and FQNNGV. J was trimmed by 10 bases and V by 4 bases; bases with no gene match: 8. In nucleotides, the CDR3 is TGTGCCAGCAGCTCGCAACCAGGGGGCGGAAAACTGTTTTTT. Protein sequence: CASSSQPGGGKLFF.

CDR3 sequence reads: CASSQQGLANYEQYF. The CDR3 nucleotides read TGCGCCAGCAGCCAACAGGGACTAGCGAATTACGAGCAGTACTTC. The rearrangement links TRBV4-1 to TRBJ2-7; 10 nucleotides match TRBD2. This CDR3 is 15 amino acids long. V was pared by 2 bases and J by 4 bases, with 5 bases of the junction left unmatched. Per the germline V gene, CDR1 is MGHRA and CDR2 is YSYEKL.

J is TRBJ2-3 and V is TRBV19; D unresolved. CDR3 size: 14 residues. Deletions cut 3 bases from V and 0 bases from J, with 7 bases between. CDR1 and CDR2 (germline): LNHDA, SQIVND (reference sequence). Here the CDR3 reads CASSMTESTDTQYF. The DNA for the CDR3 is TGTGCCAGTAGTATGACGGAGAGCACAGATACGCAGTATTTT.

Only a few counts were recorded for this clone. This chain joins TRBV7-3 and TRBJ2-5; a weak D match, TRBD1 (6 bases). Germline-derived CDR1 and CDR2 are SGHTA and FQGTGA. V lost 2 bases, J lost 4 bases, and 23 bases lay in between. The length of the CDR3 is 18 residues. In DNA form, the CDR3 reads TGTGCCAGCAGCTTAGGTCCCCCGGGACAAGGGCCCACAGAGACCCAGTACTTC. Translation: CASSLGPPGQGPTETQYF.

This clone was recorded a few times. V gene TRBV28 combines with J gene TRBJ2-1; TRBD2 matches at 12 bases. V lost 7 bases, J lost 8 bases, and 12 bases stayed unmatched. There are 16 residues in the CDR3. The germline V gene has CDR1 MDHEN and CDR2 SYDVKM. The CDR3: CASTVLTSGSFDEQFF. DNA for the CDR3: TGTGCCAGCACCGTCCTGACTAGCGGGAGCTTTGATGAGCAGTTCTTC.

The chain combines TRBV5-1 with TRBJ2-7, with D hard to call. The V and J ends lost 4 bases and 3 bases respectively, with 20 bases between them. The CDR3 spans 16 residues. Germline values: CDR1 SGHRS, CDR2 YFSETQ. The CDR3 is CASSAGQSVPHYEQYF. The DNA of the CDR3 is TGCGCCAGCAGCGCCGGGCAAAGCGTCCCCCACTACGAGCAGTACTTC. The variable domain in full, completed from reference TRBV5-1 and TRBJ2-7, reads KAGVTQTPRYLIKTRGQQVTLSCSPISGHRSVSWYQQTPGQGLQFLFEYFSETQRNKGNFPGRFSGRQFSNSRSEMNVSTLELGDSALYLCASSAGQSVPHYEQYFGPGTRLTVT.

The chain carries TRBV19 and TRBJ2-7; D possibly corresponds to TRBD2 (5 bases). Deletions cut 1 base from V and 3 bases from J, with 13 bases between. The length of the CDR3 is 15 residues. Germline CDR1 and CDR2: LNHDA and SQIVND (reference sequence). The CDR3 here is CASSIVLASLYEQYF. The CDR3 DNA follows: TGTGCCAGTAGTATAGTGCTAGCCTCACTCTACGAGCAGTACTTC.

The rearrangement uses TRBV5-5 and TRBJ1-1; D call uncertain. Per the germline V gene, CDR1 is SGHKS and CDR2 is YYEKEE (reference sequence). There are 15 residues in the CDR3. The ends were cut back, 0 bases at V and 3 bases at J, with 12 bases in the middle. The CDR3 DNA sequence: TGTGCCAGCAGCTTGGGGAGGGATCGGGACACTGAAGCTTTCTTT. Translating it yields CASSLGRDRDTEAFF. Drawing the rest from reference TRBV5-5 and TRBJ1-1, the complete variable domain is DAGVTQSPTHLIKTRGQQVTLRCSPISGHKSVSWYQQVLGQGPQFIFQYYEKEERGRGNFPDRFSARQFPNYSSELNVNALLLGDSALYLCASSLGRDRDTEAFFGQGTRLTVV.

V usage is TRBV7-2 and J usage is TRBJ2-5, with D tentatively TRBD2 (6 bases). CDR1 is SGHTA, CDR2 FQGNSA, per germline. The CDR3 runs to 15 residues. The V end was cut by 1 base, the J end by 5 bases, with 14 bases between. CDR3 sequence reads: CASSLGGVLVETQYF. CDR3 coding DNA: TGTGCCAGCAGCTTAGGGGGGGTACTAGTCGAGACCCAGTACTTC.

This rearrangement joins TRBV4-2 to TRBJ2-1, with 10 bases identical to TRBD2. This CDR3 has 16 residues. The germline V gene encodes CDR1 LGHNA and CDR2 YNFKEQ. V dropped 2 bases and J dropped 5; count of bases not matched to a gene: 6. The CDR3 loop is CASSQKTSGINNEQFF. The CDR3 region has the DNA TGTGCCAGCAGCCAAAAAACTAGCGGGATTAACAATGAGCAGTTCTTC.

In DNA, the CDR3 is TGTGCCAGCAGCTTAGTCGGGAACACTGAAGCTTTCTTT. Protein product: CASSLVGNTEAFF. The genes are TRBV7-9 and TRBJ1-1, with no clear D. Trimming stripped 1 base from V and 1 base from J, with 4 bases between. The germline V gene has CDR1 SEHNR and CDR2 FQNEAQ (reference sequence). This CDR3 is 13 amino acids long.

The chain uses TRBV15 and TRBJ1-2; D ambiguous. CDR1 is LNHNV, CDR2 YYDKDF, per germline (reference sequence). Trimming cost V 4 bases and J 6 bases, with 9 bases left between them. The CDR3 loop spans 12 amino acids. The CDR3 sequence is CATSTRKDGYTF. The CDR3 DNA follows: TGTGCCACCAGCACTCGGAAGGATGGCTACACCTTC.

This clone was detected once. This sequence joins TRBV7-2 and TRBJ2-3; D call uncertain. The length of the CDR3 is 15 residues. V lost 1 base to trimming and J lost 0 bases, with 8 bases between them. CDR1 and CDR2 from the germline V gene are SGHTA and FQGNSA. The CDR3 DNA reads as TGTGCCAGCAGCTTAGGAATGTCTAGCACAGATACGCAGTATTTT. Protein: CASSLGMSSTDTQYF.

V usage is TRBV7-2 and J usage is TRBJ2-3; 11 bases map to TRBD2. The length of the CDR3 is 15 residues. The trim removed 2 bases at V and 5 bases at J, leaving 3 bases unmatched. Germline V gene sequence: CDR1 SGHTA, CDR2 FQGNSA. The CDR3 is CASSLTSGSRDTQYF. The CDR3 coding sequence is TGTGCCAGCAGCTTAACTAGCGGGAGCCGAGATACGCAGTATTTT.

The chain has TRBV6-5 and TRBJ1-1, with no clear D. The V gene's germline CDR1 is MNHEY and CDR2 SVGAGI. Deletions cut 2 bases from V and 2 bases from J, with 12 bases between. The CDR3 is made up of 15 amino acids. The chain's CDR3 is CASSYQSRLNTEAFF. The CDR3, as DNA: TGTGCCAGCAGTTACCAATCGAGATTAAACACTGAAGCTTTCTTT.